This T cell receptor (beta chain) was recovered during a study of tumor-infiltrating lymphocytes in primary liver carcinoma. Across the whole study: Tumors were stage T1-T3 N0M0, 4.2 to 10 cm across. Sample counts of productive TCRbeta reads spanned roughly 3.65 to 8 million; these counts were similar across tissue types. Study-level results: Lesser overlap characterized tumor-adjacent and tumor-blood pairs relative to tumor region pairs.

It was from around 18-30 mg of unsorted bulk tissue that RNA and DNA were co-extracted. TCR beta cDNA was prepared out of approximately 470 ng total RNA by means of a constant-region primer. Libraries for TCR beta were built through three nested multiplex PCR rounds, which together made up a slightly modified ARM-PCR procedure. Each CDR3 protein is one row after TCRdb ran MiXCR on the multiplex PCR reads. The sample yields roughly 80,000 distinct CDR3 sequences, 69% seen once. This clonotype was picked up many times. What it binds is unknown. What was sequenced was tumor-adjacent normal liver tissue. The clonotype originates from a man aged 35 to 55 with primary liver carcinoma and hepatitis B virus infection.

CDR3 in amino acids: CASSRQGIDYEQYF. As DNA, the CDR3 is TGTGCCAGCAGCCGACAGGGGATAGACTACGAGCAGTACTTC. This chain joins TRBV6-1 and TRBJ2-7, with 8 bases aligning to TRBD1. CDR3 length equals 14 residues. V lost 6 bases and J lost 3; bases outside the gene matches: 7. Germline V CDR1 and CDR2: MNHNS, SASEGT.